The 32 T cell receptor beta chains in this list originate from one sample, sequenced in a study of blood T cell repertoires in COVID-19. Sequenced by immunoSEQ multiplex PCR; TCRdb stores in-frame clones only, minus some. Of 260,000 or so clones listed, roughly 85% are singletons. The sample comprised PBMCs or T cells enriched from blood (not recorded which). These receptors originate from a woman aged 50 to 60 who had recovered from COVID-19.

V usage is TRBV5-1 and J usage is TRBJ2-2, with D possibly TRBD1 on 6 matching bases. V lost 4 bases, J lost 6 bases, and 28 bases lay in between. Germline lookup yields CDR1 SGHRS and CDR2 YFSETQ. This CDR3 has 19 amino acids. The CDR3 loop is CASSPRAHMVPNRAGELFF. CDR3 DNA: TGCGCCAGCAGCCCCCGGGCCCACATGGTCCCGAACAGGGCCGGGGAGCTGTTTTTT.

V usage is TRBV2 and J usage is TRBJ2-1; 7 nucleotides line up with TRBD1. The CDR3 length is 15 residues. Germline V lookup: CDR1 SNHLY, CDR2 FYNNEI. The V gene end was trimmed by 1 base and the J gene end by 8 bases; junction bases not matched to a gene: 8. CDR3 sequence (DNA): TGTGCCAGCAGTGAAGACGCAGGGGGTATAGATGAGCAGTTCTTC. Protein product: CASSEDAGGIDEQFF.

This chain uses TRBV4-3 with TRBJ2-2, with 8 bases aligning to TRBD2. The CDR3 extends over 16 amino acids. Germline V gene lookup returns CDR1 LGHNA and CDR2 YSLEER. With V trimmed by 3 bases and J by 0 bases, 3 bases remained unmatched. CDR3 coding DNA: TGCGCCAGCAGCCAGTTAGCGGGAACGAACACCGGGGAGCTGTTTTTT. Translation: CASSQLAGTNTGELFF.

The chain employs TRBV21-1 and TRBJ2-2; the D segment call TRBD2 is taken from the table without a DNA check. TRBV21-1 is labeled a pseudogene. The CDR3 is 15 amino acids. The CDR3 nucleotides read TGTGCCAGCAGCAAAGTTTCGGGGGGCTCCGGGGAGCTGTTTTTT. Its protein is CASSKVSGGSGELFF.

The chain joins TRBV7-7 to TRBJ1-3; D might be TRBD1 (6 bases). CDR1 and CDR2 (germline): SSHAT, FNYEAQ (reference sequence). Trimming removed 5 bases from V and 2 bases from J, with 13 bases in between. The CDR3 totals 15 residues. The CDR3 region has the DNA TGTGCCAGCAGCGCCAGTACAGGGACTGGAAACACCATATATTTT. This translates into CASSASTGTGNTIYF.

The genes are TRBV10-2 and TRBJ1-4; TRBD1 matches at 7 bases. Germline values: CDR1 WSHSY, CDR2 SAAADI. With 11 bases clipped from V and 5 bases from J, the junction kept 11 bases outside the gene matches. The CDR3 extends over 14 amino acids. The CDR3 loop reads CAAKRDRANEKLFF. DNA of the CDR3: TGCGCCGCAAAAAGGGACAGAGCAAATGAAAAACTGTTTTTT.

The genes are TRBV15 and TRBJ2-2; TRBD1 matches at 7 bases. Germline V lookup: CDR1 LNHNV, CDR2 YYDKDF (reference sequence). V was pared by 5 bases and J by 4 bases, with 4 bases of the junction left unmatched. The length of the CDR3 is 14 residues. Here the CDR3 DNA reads TGTGCCACCAGCGGATACAGGGGCACCGGGGAGCTGTTTTTT. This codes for CATSGYRGTGELFF. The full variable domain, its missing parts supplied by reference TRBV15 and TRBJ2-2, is DAMVIQNPRYQVTQFGKPVTLSCSQTLNHNVMYWYQQKSSQAPKLLFHYYDKDFNNEADTPDNFQSRRPNTSFCFLDIRSPGLGDTAMYLCATSGYRGTGELFFGEGSRLTVL.

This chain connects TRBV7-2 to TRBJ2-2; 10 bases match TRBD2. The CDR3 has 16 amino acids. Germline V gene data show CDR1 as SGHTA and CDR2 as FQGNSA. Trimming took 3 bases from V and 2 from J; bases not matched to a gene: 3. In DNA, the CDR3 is TGTGCCAGCAGCTTTACTAGCGGGATCAACACCGGGGAGCTGTTTTTT. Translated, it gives CASSFTSGINTGELFF. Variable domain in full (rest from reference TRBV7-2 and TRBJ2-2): GAGVSQSPSNKVTEKGKDVELRCDPISGHTALYWYRQSLGQGLEFLIYFQGNSAPDKSGLPSDRFSAERTGGSVSTLTIQRTQQEDSAVYLCASSFTSGINTGELFFGEGSRLTVL.

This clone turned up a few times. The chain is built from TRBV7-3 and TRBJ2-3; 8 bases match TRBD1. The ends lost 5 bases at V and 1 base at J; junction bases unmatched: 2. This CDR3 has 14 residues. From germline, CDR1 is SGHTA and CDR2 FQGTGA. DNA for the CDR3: TGTGCCAGCAGCAGGGGACAGGGCACAGATACGCAGTATTTT. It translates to CASSRGQGTDTQYF.

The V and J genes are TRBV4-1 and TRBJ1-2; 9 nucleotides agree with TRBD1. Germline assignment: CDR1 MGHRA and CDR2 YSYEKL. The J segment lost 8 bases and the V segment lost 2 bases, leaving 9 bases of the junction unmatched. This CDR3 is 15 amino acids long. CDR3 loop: CASSQSEQGAQGYTF. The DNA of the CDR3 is TGCGCCAGCAGCCAAAGCGAACAGGGGGCGCAAGGCTACACCTTC.

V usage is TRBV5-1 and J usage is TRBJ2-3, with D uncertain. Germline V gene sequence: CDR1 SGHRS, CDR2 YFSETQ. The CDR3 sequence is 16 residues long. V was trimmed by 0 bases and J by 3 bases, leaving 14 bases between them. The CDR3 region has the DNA TGCGCCAGCAGCTTGGGAGACATGGCATGGACAGATACGCAGTATTTT. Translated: CASSLGDMAWTDTQYF.

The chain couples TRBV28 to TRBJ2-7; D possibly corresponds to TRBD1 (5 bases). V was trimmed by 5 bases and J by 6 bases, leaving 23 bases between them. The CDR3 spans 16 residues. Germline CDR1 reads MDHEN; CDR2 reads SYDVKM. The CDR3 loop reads CASSQMTASAIREQYF. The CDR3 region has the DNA TGTGCCAGCAGTCAAATGACAGCATCCGCCATCCGCGAGCAGTACTTC.

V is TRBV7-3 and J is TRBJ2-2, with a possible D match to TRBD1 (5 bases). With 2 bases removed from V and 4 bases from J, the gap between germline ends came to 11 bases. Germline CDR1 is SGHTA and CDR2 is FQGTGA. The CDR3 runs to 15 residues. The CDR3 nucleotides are TGTGCCAGCAGCTTAGGGCAGGGCGGCACCGGGGAGCTGTTTTTT. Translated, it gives CASSLGQGGTGELFF.

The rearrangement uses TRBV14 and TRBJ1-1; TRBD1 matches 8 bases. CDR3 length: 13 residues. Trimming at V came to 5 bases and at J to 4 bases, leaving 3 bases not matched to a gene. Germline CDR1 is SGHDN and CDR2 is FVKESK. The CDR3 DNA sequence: TGTGCCAGCAGCGCTACAGGGGGCACTGAAGCTTTCTTT. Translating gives CASSATGGTEAFF.

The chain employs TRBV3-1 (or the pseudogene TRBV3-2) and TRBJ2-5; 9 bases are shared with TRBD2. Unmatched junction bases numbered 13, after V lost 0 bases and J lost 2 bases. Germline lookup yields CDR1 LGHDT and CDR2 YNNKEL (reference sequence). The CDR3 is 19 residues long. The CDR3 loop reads CASSQEGAVLAGVQETQYF. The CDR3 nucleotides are TGTGCCAGCAGCCAAGAAGGGGCGGTGTTAGCGGGGGTTCAAGAGACCCAGTACTTC.

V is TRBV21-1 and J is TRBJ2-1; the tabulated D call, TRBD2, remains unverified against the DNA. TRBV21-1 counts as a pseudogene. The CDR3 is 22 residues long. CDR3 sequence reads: CASSKWRWSGTSGRAPYNEQFF. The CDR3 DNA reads TGTGCCAGCAGCAAATGGCGCTGGAGCGGGACTAGCGGGAGGGCGCCCTACAATGAGCAGTTCTTC.

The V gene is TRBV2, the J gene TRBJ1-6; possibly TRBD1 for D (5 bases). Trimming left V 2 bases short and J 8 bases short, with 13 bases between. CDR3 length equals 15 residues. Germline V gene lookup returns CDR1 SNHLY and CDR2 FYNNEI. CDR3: CASSEQGRVHSPLHF. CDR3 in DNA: TGTGCCAGCAGTGAACAGGGCAGGGTACATTCACCCCTCCACTTT.

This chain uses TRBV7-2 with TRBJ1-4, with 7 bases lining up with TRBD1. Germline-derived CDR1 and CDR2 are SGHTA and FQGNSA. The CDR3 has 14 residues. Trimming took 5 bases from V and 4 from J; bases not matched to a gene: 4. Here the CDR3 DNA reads TGTGCCAGCAGCACCGGGACAGTTAATGAAAAACTGTTTTTT. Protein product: CASSTGTVNEKLFF.

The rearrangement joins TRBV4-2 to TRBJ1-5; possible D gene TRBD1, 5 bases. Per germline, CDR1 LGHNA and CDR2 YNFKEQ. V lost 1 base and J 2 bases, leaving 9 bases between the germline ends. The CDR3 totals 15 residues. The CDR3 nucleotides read TGTGCCAGCAGCCAAGTCCAGGGTGGCAATCAGCCCCAGCATTTT. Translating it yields CASSQVQGGNQPQHF.

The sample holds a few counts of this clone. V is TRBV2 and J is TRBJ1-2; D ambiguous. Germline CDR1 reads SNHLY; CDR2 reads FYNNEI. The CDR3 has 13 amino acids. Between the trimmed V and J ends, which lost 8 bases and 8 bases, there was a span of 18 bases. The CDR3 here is CASGRLGMSGYTF. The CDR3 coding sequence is TGTGCCAGCGGGAGACTTGGAATGTCAGGCTACACCTTC.

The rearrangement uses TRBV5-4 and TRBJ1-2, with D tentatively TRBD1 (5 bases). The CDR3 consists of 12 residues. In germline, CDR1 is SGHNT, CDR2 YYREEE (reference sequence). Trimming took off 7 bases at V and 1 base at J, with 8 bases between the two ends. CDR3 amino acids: CASGGGNYGYTF. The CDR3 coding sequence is TGTGCCAGCGGGGGGGGTAACTATGGCTACACCTTC. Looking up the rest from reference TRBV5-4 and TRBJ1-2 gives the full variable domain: ETGVTQSPTHLIKTRGQQVTLRCSSQSGHNTVSWYQQALGQGPQFIFQYYREEENGRGNFPPRFSGLQFPNYSSELNVNALELDDSALYLCASGGGNYGYTFGSGTRLTVV.

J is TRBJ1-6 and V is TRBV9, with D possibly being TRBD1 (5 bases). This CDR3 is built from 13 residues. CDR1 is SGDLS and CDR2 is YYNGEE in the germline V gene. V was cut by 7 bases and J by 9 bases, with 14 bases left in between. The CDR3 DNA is TGTGCCAGCTCACAGGACACACGTTCACCCCTCCACTTT. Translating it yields CASSQDTRSPLHF.

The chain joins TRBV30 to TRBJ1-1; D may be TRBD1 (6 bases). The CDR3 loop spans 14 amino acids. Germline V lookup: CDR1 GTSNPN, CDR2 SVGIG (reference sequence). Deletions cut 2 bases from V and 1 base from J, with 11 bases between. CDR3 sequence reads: CAWSPGTPNTEAFF. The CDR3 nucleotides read TGTGCCTGGAGTCCCGGGACACCGAACACTGAAGCTTTCTTT.

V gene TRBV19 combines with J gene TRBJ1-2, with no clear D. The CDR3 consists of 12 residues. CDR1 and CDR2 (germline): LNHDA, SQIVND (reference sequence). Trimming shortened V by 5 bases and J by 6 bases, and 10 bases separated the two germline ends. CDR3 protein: CASSVWADGYTF. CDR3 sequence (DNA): TGTGCCAGTAGTGTGTGGGCTGATGGCTACACCTTC.

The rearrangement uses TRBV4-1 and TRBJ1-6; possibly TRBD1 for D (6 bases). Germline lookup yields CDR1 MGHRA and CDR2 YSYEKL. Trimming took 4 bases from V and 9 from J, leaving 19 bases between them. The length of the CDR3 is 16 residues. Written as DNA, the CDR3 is TGCGCCAGCAGCCCAACAGGGTTAGGGGGGGGTTCACCCCTCCACTTT. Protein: CASSPTGLGGGSPLHF.

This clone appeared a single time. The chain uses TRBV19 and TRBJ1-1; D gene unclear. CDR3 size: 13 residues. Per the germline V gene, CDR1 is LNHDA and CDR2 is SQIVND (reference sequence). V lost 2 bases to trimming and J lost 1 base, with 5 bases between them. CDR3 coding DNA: TGTGCCAGTAGTATAAAGAGGAACACTGAAGCTTTCTTT. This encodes CASSIKRNTEAFF.

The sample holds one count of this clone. The CDR3, as DNA: TGTGCCTGGAGCGTTAATTCACCCCTCCACTTT. It encodes CAWSVNSPLHF. This chain connects TRBV30 to TRBJ1-6; D unclear. Germline CDR1 and CDR2: GTSNPN and SVGIG (reference sequence). This CDR3 spans 11 amino acids. Trimming removed 3 bases at V and 6 bases at J, with 3 bases between.

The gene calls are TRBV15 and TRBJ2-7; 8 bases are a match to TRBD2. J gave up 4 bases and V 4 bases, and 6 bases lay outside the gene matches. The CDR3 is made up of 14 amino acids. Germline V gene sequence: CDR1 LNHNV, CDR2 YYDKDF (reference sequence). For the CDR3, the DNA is TGTGCCACCAGCATAAGCGGGAGTTCTTACGAGCAGTACTTC. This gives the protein CATSISGSSYEQYF. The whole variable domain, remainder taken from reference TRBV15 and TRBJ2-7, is DAMVIQNPRYQVTQFGKPVTLSCSQTLNHNVMYWYQQKSSQAPKLLFHYYDKDFNNEADTPDNFQSRRPNTSFCFLDIRSPGLGDTAMYLCATSISGSSYEQYFGPGTRLTVT.

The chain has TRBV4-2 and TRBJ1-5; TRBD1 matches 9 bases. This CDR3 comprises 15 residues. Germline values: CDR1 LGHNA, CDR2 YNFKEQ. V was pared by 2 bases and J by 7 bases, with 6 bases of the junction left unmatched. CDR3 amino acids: CASSQPGQGVQPQHF. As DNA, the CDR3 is TGTGCCAGCAGCCAACCGGGACAGGGAGTGCAGCCCCAGCATTTT.

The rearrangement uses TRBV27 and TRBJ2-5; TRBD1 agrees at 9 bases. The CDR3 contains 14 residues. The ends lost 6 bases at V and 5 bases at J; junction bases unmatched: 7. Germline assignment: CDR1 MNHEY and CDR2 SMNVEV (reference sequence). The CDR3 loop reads CASSPHDRGETQYF. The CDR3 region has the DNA TGTGCCAGCAGCCCCCACGACAGGGGGGAGACCCAGTACTTC.

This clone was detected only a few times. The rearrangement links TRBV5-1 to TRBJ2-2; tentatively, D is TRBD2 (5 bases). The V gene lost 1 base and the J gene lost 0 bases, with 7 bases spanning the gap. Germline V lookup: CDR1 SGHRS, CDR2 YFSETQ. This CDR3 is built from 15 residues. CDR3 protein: CASSLQEANTGELFF. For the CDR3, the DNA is TGCGCCAGCAGCTTGCAGGAGGCGAACACCGGGGAGCTGTTTTTT.

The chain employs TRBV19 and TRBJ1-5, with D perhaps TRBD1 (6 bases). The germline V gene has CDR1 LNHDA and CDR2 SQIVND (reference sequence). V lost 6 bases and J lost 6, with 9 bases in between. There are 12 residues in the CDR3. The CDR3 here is CASRDSTQPQHF. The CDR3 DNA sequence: TGTGCCAGTAGGGACAGTACTCAGCCCCAGCATTTT.